The following is a T cell receptor beta chain sequence with its context. Its target is unknown. The source of the sample is a study of T cell responses to AZD1222 COVID-19 vaccine. Generated by immunoSEQ multiplex PCR, the TCRdb table keeps only in-frame clones and is missing some. The sample carries about 150,000 clones, around 90% recorded once. CDR3 size: 14 residues. V gave up 0 bases and J gave up 10 bases, with 10 bases separating them. The V gene's germline CDR1 is WNHNN and CDR2 SYGVQD (reference sequence). Study-wide points: Donors were largely white British and mainly female; clonal diversity was possibly underestimated.

Second doses were pooled across both intervals (about 4 or about 12 weeks). This specimen was peripheral blood, taken 28 days after the second AZD1222 dose. This clonotype was sampled from an adult who received the AZD1222 COVID-19 vaccine. The V and J genes are TRBV10-1 and TRBJ1-6; no clear D. CDR3 in DNA: TGCGCCAGCAGTGAGTCTCCTGCCCGGTCACCCCTCCACTTT. This translates into CASSESPARSPLHF.